This is a list of T cell receptor beta chains from one sample in a study of long-term antiretroviral therapy in people with HIV. The method was immunoSEQ multiplex PCR; TCRdb's version includes in-frame clones alone and lacks a portion of them. The sample has some 15,000 clones; approximately 84% are singletons. The material sequenced was unsorted PBMCs, taken less than 1.3 years before starting antiretroviral therapy. The receptors stem from a man aged 25 to 40 with HIV. Both conserved end residues are trimmed from each CDR3. Fields, in order: J gene, CDR3 length, V gene, CDR3 protein.

>TRBJ2-7|13|TRBV18
ASSRPGSGAYEQY
>TRBJ1-1|10|TRBV7-3
ASSDQGTEAF
>TRBJ1-2|14|TRBV4-3
ASSQDETVTAYGYT
>TRBJ1-5|14|TRBV28
ASSWGGGASNQPQH
>TRBJ2-2|14|TRBV7-9
ASSFSAGAYTGELF
>TRBJ2-7|13|TRBV27
ASSPPGGRSYEQY
>TRBJ2-1|14|TRBV5-6
ASSSGLAGSWGEQF
>TRBJ1-2|13|TRBV5-4
ASSLAGTGAYGYT
>TRBJ2-1|11|TRBV18
ASSQGGYNEQF
>TRBJ1-3|12|TRBV10-2
ASSGPSSGNTIY